This T cell receptor (beta chain) emerged from a study of blood T cell repertoires in COVID-19. Across the study: Sites across the United States, Italy and Spain contributed samples from acute and convalescent COVID-19. The cDNA or gDNA used as material had been derived from T cells, B-cell-depleted T cells, or PBMCs.

Original methodology: Amplifying reference gene primers gave estimates of nucleated cell counts. Repertoires were generated with immunoSEQ multiplex PCR, while TCRdb's copy carries only in-frame clones and drops some. The V and J calls and clone size were taken over from that table, and D and trimming were inferred from the DNA. The data show about 330,000 clones, with around 89% seen just once and 5% to 7% held by the top ten. The length of the CDR3 is 14 residues. V was pared by 2 bases and J by 8 bases, with 14 bases between. Germline CDR1 SGHNT, CDR2 YYREEE (reference sequence). The chain employs TRBV5-4 and TRBJ2-1, with D perhaps matching TRBD2 (6 bases). The sequenced sample was peripheral blood. The receptor comes from a man between 18 and 29 years old who had recovered from COVID-19. This CDR3 reads CASSLSGLGHEQFF. The CDR3 nucleotides are TGTGCCAGCAGCTTATCGGGACTGGGACATGAGCAGTTCTTC.